These T cell receptor beta chains were read from a single sample in a study of Ad26.COV2.S vaccination and SARS-CoV-2 variants. The data were produced by immunoSEQ multiplex PCR, yet TCRdb's version contains in-frame clones alone and is incomplete. The sample shows roughly 680,000 clones, roughly 90% of them seen only once. The sequenced sample was peripheral blood, obtained in a trial of Ad26.COV2.S vaccine versus placebo. These receptors all come from a person aged 18-65 years who received the Ad26.COV2.S COVID-19 vaccine or a placebo. CDR3s include the opening cysteine and the closing phenylalanine or tryptophan. The order of the fields is V gene, D gene, J gene, clone size, CDR3 DNA, CDR3 protein. A D gene is named only where the DNA matches it firmly. Some rows mark clone size as missing; the rest say once, few, many or name a class of expanded clone.

TRBV2	.	TRBJ2-2	.	TGTGCCAGCAGTGAATTAACCACCGGGGAGCTGTTTTTT	CASSELTTGELFF
TRBV30	.	TRBJ2-1	.	TGTGCCTGGAGAGCGGACTCCTACAATGAGCAGTTCTTC	CAWRADSYNEQFF
TRBV5-1	.	TRBJ2-5	.	TGCGCCAGCAGCTTGGGCGGGACCCCACAAGAGACCCAGTACTTC	CASSLGGTPQETQYF
TRBV30	.	TRBJ1-5	.	TGTGCCTGGAGTGCCGGTACAGAGGGTGGTTGGAATCAGCCCCAGCATTTT	CAWSAGTEGGWNQPQHF
TRBV10-1	.	TRBJ1-5	.	TGCGCCAGCATTACAGGGTTCCAGCCCCAGCATTTT	CASITGFQPQHF
TRBV7-9	TRBD2	TRBJ2-3	.	TGTGCCAGCAGCCCTAGGACTAGCGGAGGAGATACGCAGTATTTT	CASSPRTSGGDTQYF
TRBV30	.	TRBJ1-1	.	TGTGCCTGGAGTGTAGGGGAGGGCACTGAAGCTTTCTTT	CAWSVGEGTEAFF
TRBV5-6	.	TRBJ1-6	.	TGTGCCAGCACCATGGGTAATAATTCACCCCTCCACTTT	CASTMGNNSPLHF
TRBV2	.	TRBJ1-2	few	TGTGCCAGCAGTGAAGAATCGACAGTCGGTGGCTACACCTTC	CASSEESTVGGYTF
TRBV4-1	.	TRBJ1-2	.	TGCGCCAGCAGCCAAGATCGGGGGACCCGCTATGGCTACACCTTC	CASSQDRGTRYGYTF
TRBV5-6	.	TRBJ1-1	.	TGTGCCAGCAGCTTGCCAGGGAGGAGGACTGAAGCTTTCTTT	CASSLPGRRTEAFF
TRBV6-5	TRBD1	TRBJ2-7	.	TGTGCCAGCAGTTCATCAGGGGGCCCCTACGAGCAGTACTTC	CASSSSGGPYEQYF
TRBV30	.	TRBJ1-1	once	TGTGCCTTTGTCCGGGGGAACACTGAAGCTTTCTTT	CAFVRGNTEAFF
TRBV4-2	.	TRBJ2-7	.	TGTGCCAGCAGCCTAATTTACAGGGTCAACGAGCAGTACTTC	CASSLIYRVNEQYF
TRBV21-1	.	TRBJ2-7	.	TGTGCCAGCAGCAAACGGTTAGACATCCCCCCCTACGAGCAGTACTTC	CASSKRLDIPPYEQYF
TRBV27	.	TRBJ2-2	.	TGTGCCAGCAGTTTGGGTCTGGGCTCCGGGGAGCTGTTTTTT	CASSLGLGSGELFF
TRBV3-1/TRBV3-2	TRBD1	TRBJ1-4	.	TGTGCCAGCAGCCACGTATCGACAGGGCTTAATGAAAAACTGTTTTTT	CASSHVSTGLNEKLFF
TRBV7-2	TRBD1	TRBJ1-6	.	TGTGCCAGCAGCTTTACCTCAGGGGGGAATTCACCCCTCCACTTT	CASSFTSGGNSPLHF
TRBV24-1	TRBD2	TRBJ2-5	.	TGTGCCACCGGCGCTAGCGGGAGGACAGAGACCCAGTACTTC	CATGASGRTETQYF
TRBV4-2	TRBD2	TRBJ2-7	many	TGTGCCAGCAGCCAAGTTGATAGCGGGGGAGGCGAGCAGTACTTC	CASSQVDSGGGEQYF
TRBV3-1/TRBV3-2	.	TRBJ1-2	.	TGTGCCAGCAGCCTAACGGTGGGGGCGCTTGGCTACACCTTC	CASSLTVGALGYTF
TRBV3-1/TRBV3-2	TRBD2	TRBJ2-1	once	TGTGCCAGCAGCCAAGGCGGGAGCTGGGTCGGTGAGCAGTTCTTC	CASSQGGSWVGEQFF
TRBV18	.	TRBJ1-1	.	TGTGCCAGCTCAAGAGGGGAAGACACTGAAGCTTTCTTT	CASSRGEDTEAFF
TRBV5-6	.	TRBJ2-7	.	TGTGCCAGCAGCTATACAATGACGCCCTACGAGCAGTACTTC	CASSYTMTPYEQYF
TRBV15	.	TRBJ2-1	.	TGTGCCACCAGCAGAGGGGGGTCCTACAATGAGCAGTTCTTC	CATSRGGSYNEQFF
TRBV12-3/TRBV12-4	.	TRBJ2-4	.	TGTGCCAGCAGTTCAGAGACATCAACGGGACAGTACTTC	CASSSETSTGQYF
TRBV2	.	TRBJ1-5	.	TGTGCCAGCGGGGGGAGGGATCAGCCCCAGCATTTT	CASGGRDQPQHF
TRBV18	.	TRBJ1-1	.	TGTGCCAGCTCACCATGGGAGGAAAACACTGAAGCTTTCTTT	CASSPWEENTEAFF
TRBV6-5	.	TRBJ1-1	.	TGTGCCAGCAGTCCGGGTCAGGGGAGAACTGAAGCTTTCTTT	CASSPGQGRTEAFF
TRBV3-1/TRBV3-2	TRBD2	TRBJ2-1	once	TGTGCCAGCGGAGGGACTAGCGGGAGTTGGGATGAGCAGTTCTTC	CASGGTSGSWDEQFF
TRBV4-3	.	TRBJ1-2	.	TGCGCCAGCAGCCAAGTGACAGGTTCTAGAGGCTACACCTTC	CASSQVTGSRGYTF
TRBV5-1	.	TRBJ2-2	.	TGCGCCAGCAGCCTCGCCGTGGGGAATACCGGGGAGCTGTTTTTT	CASSLAVGNTGELFF
TRBV27	.	TRBJ2-3	.	TGTGCCAGCAGTCAAAGCGGGCCTAGCACAGATACGCAGTATTTT	CASSQSGPSTDTQYF
TRBV7-9	.	TRBJ2-3	.	TGTGCCAGCAGCTTACTGGGAAGGGATACGCAGTATTTT	CASSLLGRDTQYF
TRBV23-1	TRBD2	TRBJ2-1	.	TGCGCCAGCAGTCCCAGACTAGCTCGGTACAATGAGCAGTTCTTC	CASSPRLARYNEQFF
TRBV5-1	.	TRBJ1-6	.	TGCGCCAGCAGCTTCCTGGGCCTCAGGTCCGGAAATTCACCCCTCCACTTT	CASSFLGLRSGNSPLHF
TRBV5-1	TRBD2	TRBJ2-2	.	TGCGCCAGCAGCTTAACTCTAGCGGTTAACACCGGGGAGCTGTTTTTT	CASSLTLAVNTGELFF
TRBV18	.	TRBJ1-1	.	TGTGCCAGCTCACCACTAAGGGGTTTGAGCACTGAAGCTTTCTTT	CASSPLRGLSTEAFF
TRBV6-5	.	TRBJ2-6	.	TGTGCCAGCAAAGCGTACCTCTCAGGGGCCAACGTCCTGACTTTC	CASKAYLSGANVLTF
TRBV3-1/TRBV3-2	.	TRBJ2-7	.	TGTGCCAGCAGCCGGGCCCTCTCCTACGAGCAGTACTTC	CASSRALSYEQYF
TRBV5-5	TRBD1	TRBJ2-2	.	TGTGCCAGCAGCTCCGGGACAGGGAGCAACACCGGGGAGCTGTTTTTT	CASSSGTGSNTGELFF
TRBV10-3	.	TRBJ1-4	.	TGTGCCATCAGTGAGTCGACTTCTACTAATGAAAAACTGTTTTTT	CAISESTSTNEKLFF
TRBV30	.	TRBJ1-6	.	TGTGCCTTCTCTTTGGGTTGGAATTCACCCCTCCACTTT	CAFSLGWNSPLHF
TRBV7-2	TRBD1	TRBJ2-1	.	TGTGCCAGCAGCTTGATGTCGGGACAGGGGTGGTATGAGCAGTTCTTC	CASSLMSGQGWYEQFF
TRBV10-3	.	TRBJ2-5	.	TGTGCCATCAGGTTGACAGGCCAAGAGACCCAGTACTTC	CAIRLTGQETQYF
TRBV20-1	.	TRBJ2-5	.	TGCAGTGCTAGTCTGGTAGAGACCCAGTACTTC	CSASLVETQYF
TRBV7-9	TRBD1	TRBJ1-2	once	TGTGCCAGCAGCTTAGCCCTCGGGACAGACTATGGCTACACCTTC	CASSLALGTDYGYTF
TRBV19	TRBD2	TRBJ2-7	.	TGTGCCAGTAGCCAGCGGGATACTTCCTACGAGCAGTACTTC	CASSQRDTSYEQYF
TRBV7-6	.	TRBJ2-7	.	TGTGCCAGCAGCTTAGCGCAGGGGAGAATCTACGAGCAGTACTTC	CASSLAQGRIYEQYF
TRBV10-2	.	TRBJ1-4	.	TGCGCCAGCAGTGAGTCCCTATCGAGGTTCAGCCCGGTTTTT	CASSESLSRFSPVF
TRBV15	.	TRBJ1-3	once	TGTGCCACCAGCAGAGTTCACGCCCCTTTCGAGGGAAACACCATATATTTT	CATSRVHAPFEGNTIYF
TRBV6-5	.	TRBJ2-1	.	TGTGCCAGCTACTTAGGGGACGGTTACAATGAGCAGTTCTTC	CASYLGDGYNEQFF
TRBV30	.	TRBJ2-1	.	TGTGCCTGGAGTGTCATTTTGTCCGTGGGGCTTGGCAATGAGCAGTTCTTC	CAWSVILSVGLGNEQFF
TRBV11-1	.	TRBJ2-3	.	TGTGCCAGCAGCAGACTAGTGGATACGCAGTATTTT	CASSRLVDTQYF
TRBV7-9	.	TRBJ2-5	.	TGTGCCAGCAGCTTAGCTCCGGGACCACAAGAGACCCAGTACTTC	CASSLAPGPQETQYF